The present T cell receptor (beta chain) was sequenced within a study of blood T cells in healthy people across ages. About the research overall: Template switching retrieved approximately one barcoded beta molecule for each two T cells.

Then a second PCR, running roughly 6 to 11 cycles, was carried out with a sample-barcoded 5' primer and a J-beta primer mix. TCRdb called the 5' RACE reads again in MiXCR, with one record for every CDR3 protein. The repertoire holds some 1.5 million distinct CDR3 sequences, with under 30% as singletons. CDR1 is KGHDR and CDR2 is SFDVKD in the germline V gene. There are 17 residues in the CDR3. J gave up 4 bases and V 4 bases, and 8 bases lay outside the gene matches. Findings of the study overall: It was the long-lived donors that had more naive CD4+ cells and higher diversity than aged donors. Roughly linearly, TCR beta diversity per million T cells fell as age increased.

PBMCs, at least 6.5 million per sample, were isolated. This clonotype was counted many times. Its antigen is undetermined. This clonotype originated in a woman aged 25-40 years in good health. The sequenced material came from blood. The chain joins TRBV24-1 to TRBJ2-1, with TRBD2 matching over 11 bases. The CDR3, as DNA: TGTGCCACCAGTGACCCTTCTAGCGGGGGGACATACAATGAGCAGTTCTTC. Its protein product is CATSDPSSGGTYNEQFF.